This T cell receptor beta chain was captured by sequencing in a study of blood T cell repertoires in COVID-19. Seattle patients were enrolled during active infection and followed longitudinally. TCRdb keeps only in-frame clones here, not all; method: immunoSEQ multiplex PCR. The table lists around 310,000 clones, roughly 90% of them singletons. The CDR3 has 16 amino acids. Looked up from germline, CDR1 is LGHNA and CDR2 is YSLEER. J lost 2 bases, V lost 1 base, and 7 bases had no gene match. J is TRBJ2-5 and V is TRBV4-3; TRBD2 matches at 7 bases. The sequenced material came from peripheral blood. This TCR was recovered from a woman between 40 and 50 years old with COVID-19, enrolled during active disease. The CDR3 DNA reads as TGCGCCAGCAGCCAAGGCCCACCGGGGGGTCAAGAGACCCAGTACTTC. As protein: CASSQGPPGGQETQYF.